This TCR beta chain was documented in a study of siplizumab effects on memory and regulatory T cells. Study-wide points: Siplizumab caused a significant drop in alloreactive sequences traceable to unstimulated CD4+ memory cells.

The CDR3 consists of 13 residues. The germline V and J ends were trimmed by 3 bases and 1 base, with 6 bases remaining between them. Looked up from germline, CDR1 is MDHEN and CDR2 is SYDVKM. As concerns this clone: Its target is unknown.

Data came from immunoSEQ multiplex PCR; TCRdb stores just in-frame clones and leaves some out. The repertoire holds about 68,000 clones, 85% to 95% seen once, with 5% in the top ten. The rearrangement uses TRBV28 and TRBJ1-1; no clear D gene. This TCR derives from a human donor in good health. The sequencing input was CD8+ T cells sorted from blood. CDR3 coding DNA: TGTGCCAGCAGTTTCAACTCGAACACTGAAGCTTTCTTT. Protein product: CASSFNSNTEAFF.